These T cell receptor beta chains were read from a single sample in a study of T cell responses to AZD1222 COVID-19 vaccine. TCRdb's copy holds only in-frame clones and misses some; the assay was immunoSEQ multiplex PCR. This table has about 84,000 clones, 75% to 90% appearing once. The specimen comprised peripheral blood, sampled 28 days after the second AZD1222 dose. The receptor source for this set is an adult who received the AZD1222 COVID-19 vaccine. Both conserved end residues are part of each CDR3. Each record gives: D gene, clone size, V gene, J gene, CDR3 DNA, CDR3 protein. A D gene is named only where the DNA matches it firmly. Only some rows state a clone size, as once, few, many or a class for expanded clones.

d_call: .; clone_size: .; v_call: TRBV10-2; j_call: TRBJ1-1; cdr3_nt: TGCGCCAGCAGTGACCGGAATGAAGCTTTCTTT; cdr3_aa: CASSDRNEAFF
d_call: .; clone_size: .; v_call: TRBV14; j_call: TRBJ1-1; cdr3_nt: TGTGCCAGCAGCCGGACTACTGAGGGCCCAGTATCTGAAGCTTTCTTT; cdr3_aa: CASSRTTEGPVSEAFF
d_call: .; clone_size: once; v_call: TRBV28; j_call: TRBJ2-4; cdr3_nt: TGTGCCAGCAGTTTAGGGGACGGCCGAAACATTCAGTACTTC; cdr3_aa: CASSLGDGRNIQYF
d_call: .; clone_size: .; v_call: TRBV30; j_call: TRBJ2-1; cdr3_nt: TGTGCCTGGAGTTTGTCCCCGGACGGGCAGTTCTTC; cdr3_aa: CAWSLSPDGQFF
d_call: .; clone_size: .; v_call: TRBV3-1/TRBV3-2; j_call: TRBJ1-1; cdr3_nt: TGTGCCAGCAGCCAAGTGTCGGGTGGGACTGAAGCTTTCTTT; cdr3_aa: CASSQVSGGTEAFF
d_call: .; clone_size: .; v_call: TRBV5-1; j_call: TRBJ1-6; cdr3_nt: TGCGCCAGCAGCTTGGCAGGGTATTCACCCCTCCACTTT; cdr3_aa: CASSLAGYSPLHF
d_call: .; clone_size: few; v_call: TRBV7-6; j_call: TRBJ1-2; cdr3_nt: TGTGCCAGCAGTTCTGGCGTATCGGGCTACACCTTC; cdr3_aa: CASSSGVSGYTF
d_call: TRBD2; clone_size: .; v_call: TRBV27; j_call: TRBJ2-7; cdr3_nt: TGTGCCAGTAGGACTAGCGGGAGGTTTTCCTACGAGCAGTACTTC; cdr3_aa: CASRTSGRFSYEQYF
d_call: TRBD2; clone_size: once; v_call: TRBV28; j_call: TRBJ2-2; cdr3_nt: TGTGCCAGCAGTTTACCTAGCGGGACGGGGGGGGAGCTGTTTTTT; cdr3_aa: CASSLPSGTGGELFF
d_call: .; clone_size: .; v_call: TRBV19; j_call: TRBJ1-5; cdr3_nt: TGTGCCATTTCCGACACTCGCAATCAGCCCCAGCATTTT; cdr3_aa: CAISDTRNQPQHF
d_call: .; clone_size: .; v_call: TRBV28; j_call: TRBJ1-1; cdr3_nt: TGTGCCAGCAGAACGGGCGGGACTGAAGCTTTCTTT; cdr3_aa: CASRTGGTEAFF
d_call: TRBD1; clone_size: .; v_call: TRBV7-2; j_call: TRBJ2-5; cdr3_nt: TGTGCCAGCAGCACAGGGGGCAGCCAAGAGACCCAGTACTTC; cdr3_aa: CASSTGGSQETQYF
d_call: .; clone_size: few; v_call: TRBV5-1; j_call: TRBJ1-4; cdr3_nt: TGCGCCAGCAGGGGGGATAGGGGCCGGGAAAAACTGTTTTTT; cdr3_aa: CASRGDRGREKLFF
d_call: .; clone_size: .; v_call: TRBV11-3; j_call: TRBJ2-5; cdr3_nt: TGTGCCAGCAGCTCACGGGACTCTCAAGAGACCCAGTACTTC; cdr3_aa: CASSSRDSQETQYF
d_call: .; clone_size: .; v_call: TRBV10-2; j_call: TRBJ1-5; cdr3_nt: TGCGCCAGCAGTGAGTCGAGAGGCTCGGAGCCCCAGCATTTT; cdr3_aa: CASSESRGSEPQHF
d_call: .; clone_size: .; v_call: TRBV5-5; j_call: TRBJ1-6; cdr3_nt: TGTGCCAGCAGCCCCCCATTCCAGGAGAATTCACCCCTCCACTTT; cdr3_aa: CASSPPFQENSPLHF
d_call: .; clone_size: once; v_call: TRBV24-1; j_call: TRBJ2-1; cdr3_nt: TGTGCCACCAGTGACGAGGGGAGCTCCTACAATGAGCAGTTCTTC; cdr3_aa: CATSDEGSSYNEQFF
d_call: .; clone_size: .; v_call: TRBV24-1; j_call: TRBJ2-7; cdr3_nt: TGTGCCACCAGTGACCCAACCAGGGTCGAGCAGTACTTC; cdr3_aa: CATSDPTRVEQYF
d_call: .; clone_size: .; v_call: TRBV7-2; j_call: TRBJ1-5; cdr3_nt: TGTGCCAGCAGCTTAGATGGACCCAGCAATCAGCCCCAGCATTTT; cdr3_aa: CASSLDGPSNQPQHF
d_call: .; clone_size: .; v_call: TRBV9; j_call: TRBJ1-6; cdr3_nt: TGTGCCAGCAGCTTCCTAGGGGACTATAATTCACCCCTCCACTTT; cdr3_aa: CASSFLGDYNSPLHF
d_call: TRBD1; clone_size: .; v_call: TRBV7-6; j_call: TRBJ1-4; cdr3_nt: TGTGCCAGCAGCGATTCGATTCGACAGGGAGGAGAAAAACTGTTTTTT; cdr3_aa: CASSDSIRQGGEKLFF
d_call: .; clone_size: .; v_call: TRBV14; j_call: TRBJ1-2; cdr3_nt: TGTGCCAGCAGCTCCTCAACCGTTGGTGGCTACACCTTC; cdr3_aa: CASSSSTVGGYTF
d_call: .; clone_size: .; v_call: TRBV28; j_call: TRBJ1-1; cdr3_nt: TGTGCTTCCGGGGGGGCCGGCACTGAAGCTTTCTTT; cdr3_aa: CASGGAGTEAFF
d_call: TRBD2; clone_size: .; v_call: TRBV14; j_call: TRBJ2-4; cdr3_nt: TGTGCCAGCAGCCAAGGGGCTAGCGGGGGATACATTCAGTACTTC; cdr3_aa: CASSQGASGGYIQYF
d_call: .; clone_size: .; v_call: TRBV18; j_call: TRBJ2-5; cdr3_nt: TGTGCCAGCTCACTGTATTCCGGGAACCAAGAGACCCAGTACTTC; cdr3_aa: CASSLYSGNQETQYF
d_call: TRBD1; clone_size: .; v_call: TRBV5-4; j_call: TRBJ2-3; cdr3_nt: TGTGCCAGCAGTTCCACAGGGGGCGGCACAGATACGCAGTATTTT; cdr3_aa: CASSSTGGGTDTQYF
d_call: TRBD1; clone_size: .; v_call: TRBV9; j_call: TRBJ1-3; cdr3_nt: TGTGCCAGCAGCTCCCGGACAGGGTTTGGAAACACCATATATTTT; cdr3_aa: CASSSRTGFGNTIYF
d_call: .; clone_size: .; v_call: TRBV24-1; j_call: TRBJ2-1; cdr3_nt: TGTGCCACCAGTGCTCCGTCAGGACCCAGCATCTCCGATGAGCAGTTCTTC; cdr3_aa: CATSAPSGPSISDEQFF
d_call: .; clone_size: .; v_call: TRBV6-1; j_call: TRBJ1-6; cdr3_nt: TGTGCCAGTGCCCCGGGAAATTCACCCCTCCACTTT; cdr3_aa: CASAPGNSPLHF
d_call: .; clone_size: .; v_call: TRBV4-3; j_call: TRBJ1-2; cdr3_nt: TGCGCCAGCAGCCAAGTCGGGCAGGGGAGCTATGGCTACACCTTC; cdr3_aa: CASSQVGQGSYGYTF
d_call: .; clone_size: .; v_call: TRBV6-6; j_call: TRBJ1-1; cdr3_nt: TGTGCCAGCAAAAGGGTCCTGAACACTGAAGCTTTCTTT; cdr3_aa: CASKRVLNTEAFF
d_call: TRBD2; clone_size: .; v_call: TRBV11-3; j_call: TRBJ2-1; cdr3_nt: TGTGCCAGCAGCTTAGATGGTAGCGGGAGCTCCTACAATGAGCAGTTCTTC; cdr3_aa: CASSLDGSGSSYNEQFF
d_call: .; clone_size: .; v_call: TRBV3-1/TRBV3-2; j_call: TRBJ1-1; cdr3_nt: TGTGCCAGCAGCCGGGTGCGGAACACTGAAGCTTTCTTT; cdr3_aa: CASSRVRNTEAFF
d_call: TRBD1; clone_size: .; v_call: TRBV5-6; j_call: TRBJ1-2; cdr3_nt: TGTGCCAGCAGCACCACCCGGGACAGGGCCTCCTATGGCTACACCTTC; cdr3_aa: CASSTTRDRASYGYTF
d_call: .; clone_size: .; v_call: TRBV19; j_call: TRBJ2-2; cdr3_nt: TGTGCCAGTAGTATAGATCAGGGGGGTCCCACCGGGGAGCTGTTTTTT; cdr3_aa: CASSIDQGGPTGELFF
d_call: .; clone_size: few; v_call: TRBV6-5; j_call: TRBJ1-6; cdr3_nt: TGTGCCAGCAGTCTCCGGGACACCCCTAATTCACCCCTCCACTTT; cdr3_aa: CASSLRDTPNSPLHF
d_call: .; clone_size: .; v_call: TRBV20-1; j_call: TRBJ1-3; cdr3_nt: TGCAGTGCTAGTTCGGACAGCTCTGGAAACACCATATATTTT; cdr3_aa: CSASSDSSGNTIYF
d_call: .; clone_size: .; v_call: TRBV19; j_call: TRBJ1-5; cdr3_nt: TGTGCCAGTAGTATAGACGAAGCGGGGCTTCGGCAGCCCCAGCATTTT; cdr3_aa: CASSIDEAGLRQPQHF
d_call: .; clone_size: .; v_call: TRBV7-9; j_call: TRBJ2-1; cdr3_nt: TGTGCCAGCAGTTTTGCCAACAATGAGCAGTTCTTC; cdr3_aa: CASSFANNEQFF
d_call: .; clone_size: .; v_call: TRBV24-1; j_call: TRBJ2-3; cdr3_nt: TGTGCCACCAGAACTCAGGACTCCACAGATACGCAGTATTTT; cdr3_aa: CATRTQDSTDTQYF
d_call: TRBD1; clone_size: once; v_call: TRBV6-6; j_call: TRBJ1-5; cdr3_nt: TGTGCCAGCAGACCCACAGGGGTGAACAATCAGCCCCAGCATTTT; cdr3_aa: CASRPTGVNNQPQHF
d_call: .; clone_size: .; v_call: TRBV28; j_call: TRBJ2-7; cdr3_nt: TGTGCCAGCAGTCAAACGAGCGCTGGGCACTACGAGCAGTACTTC; cdr3_aa: CASSQTSAGHYEQYF
d_call: .; clone_size: .; v_call: TRBV7-2; j_call: TRBJ2-1; cdr3_nt: TGTGCCAGCAGCCTAGAGTCACTAGCCAATGAGCAGTTCTTC; cdr3_aa: CASSLESLANEQFF
d_call: .; clone_size: .; v_call: TRBV6-1; j_call: TRBJ1-3; cdr3_nt: TGTGCCAGCAGTGAATCGGTCAGCTCTGGAAACACCATATATTTT; cdr3_aa: CASSESVSSGNTIYF
d_call: .; clone_size: .; v_call: TRBV19; j_call: TRBJ2-5; cdr3_nt: TGTGCCAGTAGCACCAGGGGACAAGAGACCCAGTACTTC; cdr3_aa: CASSTRGQETQYF
d_call: .; clone_size: .; v_call: TRBV14; j_call: TRBJ1-4; cdr3_nt: TGTGCCAGCAGCCCTGGTTCGGGGTCAACTAATGAAAAACTGTTTTTT; cdr3_aa: CASSPGSGSTNEKLFF
d_call: TRBD1; clone_size: .; v_call: TRBV3-1/TRBV3-2; j_call: TRBJ1-1; cdr3_nt: TGTGCCAGCAGCCAAGAGACAGGGGGAGCTTTCTTT; cdr3_aa: CASSQETGGAFF
d_call: .; clone_size: .; v_call: TRBV7-9; j_call: TRBJ2-5; cdr3_nt: TGTGCCAGCAGCCCAATTTGGGGGATACAAGAGACCCAGTACTTC; cdr3_aa: CASSPIWGIQETQYF
d_call: TRBD2; clone_size: few; v_call: TRBV10-2; j_call: TRBJ2-2; cdr3_nt: TGCGCCAGCAGTGAGCCCCTAGCGGATTTCACCGGGGAGCTGTTTTTT; cdr3_aa: CASSEPLADFTGELFF
d_call: .; clone_size: .; v_call: TRBV18; j_call: TRBJ2-1; cdr3_nt: TGTGCCAGCTCAACGCGGACTGACCGATACAATGAGCAGTTCTTC; cdr3_aa: CASSTRTDRYNEQFF